A single sample is the source of the 7 T cell receptor beta chains below, sequenced in a study of immune evolution from preneoplasia to lung adenocarcinoma. TCRdb keeps only in-frame clones here, not all; method: immunoSEQ multiplex PCR. The sample lists roughly 4,800 clones; roughly 80% were seen once. Input material: FFPE adjacent normal lung tissue. The receptors here all came from a donor aged 70 or over with lung adenocarcinoma.

The chain recombines TRBV14 with TRBJ1-1; no clear D. Germline CDR1 SGHDN, CDR2 FVKESK. The CDR3 loop spans 12 amino acids. V shed 6 bases and J shed 4 bases, with 9 bases lying between them. Here the CDR3 reads CASRGLGTEAFF. Here the CDR3 DNA reads TGTGCCAGCAGGGGGTTGGGCACTGAAGCTTTCTTT.

The gene calls are TRBV28 and TRBJ1-4; D might be TRBD1 (5 bases). V lost 6 bases to trimming and J lost 8 bases, with 16 bases between them. This CDR3 is 14 amino acids long. The germline CDR1 and CDR2 sequences are MDHEN and SYDVKM. CDR3: CASSKGGGREKLFF. In DNA form, the CDR3 reads TGTGCCAGCAGCAAGGGCGGGGGACGGGAAAAACTGTTTTTT.

This chain connects TRBV6-1 to TRBJ1-2; maybe TRBD1 (6 bases). V was cut by 6 bases and J by 7 bases, with 18 bases left in between. This CDR3 is 14 amino acids long. The V gene's germline CDR1 is MNHNS and CDR2 SASEGT. CDR3 region: CASRDSITYGGYTF. DNA of the CDR3: TGTGCCAGCAGGGACAGTATCACGTACGGTGGCTACACCTTC.

V usage is TRBV29-1 and J usage is TRBJ1-1, with D unresolved. With 4 bases removed from V and 1 base from J, the gap between germline ends came to 16 bases. This CDR3 is 15 amino acids long. Germline-derived CDR1 and CDR2 are SQVTM and ANQGSEA. CDR3 residues: CSVVKYSGTNTEAFF. The CDR3 DNA is TGCAGCGTTGTAAAGTACTCCGGAACGAACACTGAAGCTTTCTTT.

The CDR3: CASSERTGGPDTQYF. The CDR3 DNA reads as TGTGCCAGCAGCGAGCGGACAGGGGGCCCAGATACGCAGTATTTT. This chain links TRBV5-4 with TRBJ2-3; 11 nucleotides match TRBD1. The CDR3 has 15 amino acids. Per the germline V gene, CDR1 is SGHNT and CDR2 is YYREEE (reference sequence). The ends lost 4 bases at V and 4 bases at J; junction bases unmatched: 5. The whole variable domain, filled in from reference TRBV5-4 and TRBJ2-3, reads ETGVTQSPTHLIKTRGQQVTLRCSSQSGHNTVSWYQQALGQGPQFIFQYYREEENGRGNFPPRFSGLQFPNYSSELNVNALELDDSALYLCASSERTGGPDTQYFGPGTRLTVL.

This chain connects TRBV20-1 to TRBJ1-1, with 7 bases fitting TRBD1. V shed 6 bases and J 11 bases; nucleotides not matched to a gene: 9. CDR3 length: 11 residues. Germline-derived CDR1 and CDR2 are DFQATT and SNEGSKA (reference sequence). This CDR3 reads CSAAQGRGAFF. CDR3 DNA: TGCAGTGCGGCACAGGGGAGGGGGGCTTTCTTT.

Here the CDR3 DNA reads TGTGCCAGCAGTTTAGGCGGAGACCTATTCTACGAGCAGTACTTC. It encodes CASSLGGDLFYEQYF. This rearrangement joins TRBV28 to TRBJ2-7; D is ambiguous. The CDR3 is made up of 15 amino acids. Germline V CDR1 and CDR2: MDHEN, SYDVKM. Trimming stripped 2 bases from V and 3 bases from J, with 14 bases between. The variable domain in full, completed from reference TRBV28 and TRBJ2-7, reads DVKVTQSSRYLVKRTGEKVFLECVQDMDHENMFWYRQDPGLGLRLIYFSYDVKMKEKGDIPEGYSVSREKKERFSLILESASTNQTSMYLCASSLGGDLFYEQYFGPGTRLTVT.